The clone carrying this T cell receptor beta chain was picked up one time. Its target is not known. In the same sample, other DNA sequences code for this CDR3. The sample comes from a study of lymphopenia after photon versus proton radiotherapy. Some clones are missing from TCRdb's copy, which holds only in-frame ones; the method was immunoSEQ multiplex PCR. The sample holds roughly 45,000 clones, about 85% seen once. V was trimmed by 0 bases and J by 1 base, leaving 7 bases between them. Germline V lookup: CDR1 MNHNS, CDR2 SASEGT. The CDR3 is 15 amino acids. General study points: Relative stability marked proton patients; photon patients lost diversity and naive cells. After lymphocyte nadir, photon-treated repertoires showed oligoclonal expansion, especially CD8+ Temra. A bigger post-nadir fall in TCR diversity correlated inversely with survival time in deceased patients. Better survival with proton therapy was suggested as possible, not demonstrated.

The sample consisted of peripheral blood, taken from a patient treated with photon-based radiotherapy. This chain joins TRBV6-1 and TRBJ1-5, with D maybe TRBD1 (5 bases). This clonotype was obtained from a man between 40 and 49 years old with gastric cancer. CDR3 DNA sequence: TGTGCCAGCAGTGAAGCGGGGGGAAGCAATCAGCCCCAGCATTTT. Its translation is CASSEAGGSNQPQHF.